This T cell receptor (beta chain) is from a study of blood T cell repertoires in COVID-19. The CDR3 covers 16 residues. Losses at the gene ends were 0 bases for V and 3 bases for J; bases not matched to a gene: 4. Per the germline V gene, CDR1 is MNHEY and CDR2 is SMNVEV (reference sequence). The table came from immunoSEQ multiplex PCR; TCRdb's copy has only in-frame clones and leaves some out. The sample holds 140,000 to 150,000 clones, roughly 89% seen once. The age range of participants was about 18 to 90 years, with residence in about 25 US areas. Each participant's cohort was designated according to participant-reported clinical history.

The rearrangement uses TRBV27 and TRBJ2-3, with 9 bases aligning to TRBD1. The sequenced sample consisted of PBMCs or T cells enriched from blood (not recorded which). The clonotype was recovered from a man aged 50-60 years who had recovered from COVID-19. The CDR3 loop reads CASSLSRTGETDTQYF. The CDR3 nucleotides read TGTGCCAGCAGTTTATCTAGGACAGGGGAAACAGATACGCAGTATTTT.